This TCR beta chain was captured by sequencing in a study of cytomegalovirus exposure and HLA in healthy donors. The CDR3 runs to 16 residues. J lost 4 bases, V lost 0 bases, and 5 bases had no gene match. Germline loops: CDR1 SGDLS, CDR2 YYNGEE. On this clone itself: No antigen is known for it.

With 60 Vbeta and 13 Jbeta primers, the PCR was carried out. Data came from immunoSEQ multiplex PCR; TCRdb stores just in-frame clones and leaves some out. In total, the table holds 200,000 to 250,000 clones. General study findings and limits: Sequencing depth across donors, presence/absence analyses assumed, was roughly uniform. The study listed 164 cytomegalovirus-associated TCR beta chains. In vitro assays verified that three CMV-associated chains recognized CMV antigens specifically.

The V gene is TRBV9, the J gene TRBJ2-2; 8 nucleotides align to TRBD1. Sequenced input: PBMCs. The TCR was taken from a girl aged 2-10 years in good health and CMV-seropositive. CDR3: CASSVATGQATGELFF. In DNA form, the CDR3 reads TGTGCCAGCAGCGTAGCTACGGGACAGGCCACCGGGGAGCTGTTTTTT. Together with reference TRBV9 and TRBJ2-2, the CDR3 gives the full variable domain: DSGVTQTPKHLITATGQRVTLRCSPRSGDLSVYWYQQSLDQGLQFLIQYYNGEERAKGNILERFSAQQFPDLHSELNLSSLELGDSALYFCASSVATGQATGELFFGEGSRLTVL.